This T cell receptor beta chain was sequenced during a study of PD-1 blockade in mismatch repair-deficient tumors. The protocol was immunoSEQ multiplex PCR, while the TCRdb copy is restricted to in-frame clones and leaves out a portion. The table records some 16,000 clones, about four fifths of them present only once. Regarding this clone: Its cognate antigen is unknown.

The CDR3 is 16 residues long. The V and J ends lost 4 bases and 3 bases respectively, with 17 bases between them. Germline CDR1 reads MGHRA; CDR2 reads YSYEKL. Time point meaning: roughly 10-day in vitro stimulation with candidate neoantigen peptide 5. TCRs were sequenced from three patients responding to pembrolizumab. An approximately ten-day in vitro culture was run per each of about seven reactive peptides. The genes are TRBV4-1 and TRBJ2-3, with D perhaps matching TRBD1 (5 bases). The material sequenced was cells cultured in vitro, taken from a patient treated with pembrolizumab. This TCR derives from an adult with mismatch repair-deficient cancer. CDR3 in DNA: TGCGCCAGCAGCCCGGCAGGGCAGGGAACGACAGATACGCAGTATTTT. This codes for CASSPAGQGTTDTQYF.